The 13 T cell receptor beta chains below come from one sample, sequenced in a study of T-cell reconstitution after alpha-beta-depleted transplantation in children (dated by TCRdb to 2016 to 2018). Explained via the paper, the time point label denotes: day 60 (about 2 months) after transplantation. The treatment or condition label for this specimen denotes: allogeneic hematopoietic cell transplantation with graft depleted of TCRalphabeta T cells and CD19 B cells. Library construction relied on PCR. Sequenced on an Illumina HiSeq 2500. TCR library preparation used molecular barcoding, with unique molecular identifiers applied to normalize quantification of the TCRbeta repertoire. TCRdb's own reprocessing of the public reads used fastp at Q25 and MiXCR and kept productive beta chains. Under each unique CDR3 protein, matching rows form one entry showing the most common genes and DNA. This sample lists under 50,000 distinct CDR3 sequences; around 8.8% were detected once. The ten largest clones capture 25% to 30% of the sample.

Source: PBMCs, mostly from graft donor cells, taken 60 days after TCRalphabeta/CD19-depleted stem cell transplant. Source of these receptors: a male patient under 10 years old who had a stem cell transplant for chronic granulomatous disease, so the T cells may come from the graft donor.

Many counts were recorded for this clonotype. The chain joins TRBV20-1 to TRBJ2-7; D gene uncertain. The V gene's germline CDR1 is DFQATT and CDR2 SNEGSKA (reference sequence). This CDR3 is 11 amino acids long. V lost 4 bases and J lost 9, with 13 bases in between. The CDR3 bases are TGCAGTGCTACACCTGTGGTTTTGCAGTACTTC. As protein: CSATPVVLQYF.

This clonotype occurred many times. This chain uses TRBV5-5 with TRBJ2-6; weak D call: TRBD1 (6 bases). This CDR3 is built from 17 residues. The V end was cut by 2 bases, the J end by 0 bases, with 12 bases between. Germline CDR1 SGHKS, CDR2 YYEKEE (reference sequence). The CDR3 nucleotides read TGTGCCAGCAGCTTCGCAGGGGCCCTCTCTGGGGCCAACGTCCTGACTTTC. It encodes CASSFAGALSGANVLTF.

Ten or more counts support this clonotype. The CDR3: CSARELAVETQYF. CDR3 DNA sequence: TGCAGTGCTAGAGAACTAGCGGTAGAGACCCAGTACTTC. This rearrangement joins TRBV20-1 to TRBJ2-5; 8 bases are a match to TRBD2. The CDR3 has 13 amino acids. With V trimmed by 0 bases and J by 4 bases, 1 base remained unmatched. Germline V gene sequence: CDR1 DFQATT, CDR2 SNEGSKA (reference sequence).

This clonotype was observed at least ten times. The rearrangement joins TRBV6-2 or TRBV6-3 to TRBJ2-3; D gene ambiguous. Germline V gene sequence: CDR1 MNHEY, CDR2 SVGEGT. The V end lost 0 bases, the J end lost 5 bases, and 0 bases lay between the germline ends. The CDR3 runs to 11 residues. DNA of the CDR3: TGTGCCAGCAGTTACTCAGATACGCAGTATTTT. Its protein product is CASSYSDTQYF.

J is TRBJ2-1 and V is TRBV10-3; TRBD2 matches 13 bases. V lost 6 bases to trimming and J lost 9 bases; unmatched junction nucleotides: 17. The germline CDR1 and CDR2 sequences are ENHRY and SYGVKD. This CDR3 has 18 residues. The CDR3 DNA reads as TGTGCCATCAGAAGAACTAGCGGGAGGGCCGATGACCAGGGTGAGCAGTTCTTC. Translation: CAIRRTSGRADDQGEQFF.

This clonotype was detected many times. The gene calls are TRBV3-1 and TRBJ2-7, with D possibly TRBD1 on 6 matching bases. V lost 0 bases, J lost 8 bases, and 8 bases lay in between. This CDR3 contains 12 residues. Germline loops: CDR1 LGHDT, CDR2 YNNKEL (reference sequence). CDR3 in DNA: TGTGCCAGCAGCCAAGATAGGGGGAAGCAGTACTTC. Its translation is CASSQDRGKQYF.

In this sample, this clonotype turned up many times. The rearrangement uses TRBV3-1 and TRBJ2-2; D is possibly TRBD2 (5 bases). The CDR3 runs to 15 residues. Looked up from germline, CDR1 is LGHDT and CDR2 is YNNKEL (reference sequence). Trimming left V 4 bases short and J 3 bases short, with 12 bases between. The CDR3 here is CASSRGRADTGELFF. The CDR3, as DNA: TGTGCCAGCAGCCGAGGGCGGGCGGACACCGGGGAGCTGTTTTTT. Full variable domain (missing parts from reference TRBV3-1 and TRBJ2-2): DTAVSQTPKYLVTQMGNDKSIKCEQNLGHDTMYWYKQDSKKFLKIMFSYNNKELIINETVPNRFSPKSPDKAHLNLHINSLELGDSAVYFCASSRGRADTGELFFGEGSRLTVL.

This clonotype was observed at least ten times. The V and J genes are TRBV6-1 and TRBJ2-1; possible D gene TRBD2, 6 bases. The germline gives CDR1 MNHNS, CDR2 SASEGT. V lost 7 bases, J lost 7 bases, and 17 bases lay in between. This CDR3 has 14 amino acids. CDR3 coding DNA: TGTGCCAGCACGCGGGGCTTTTCTTCGAATGAGCAGTTCTTC. This translates into CASTRGFSSNEQFF.

This clonotype showed up just a few times. V is TRBV2 and J is TRBJ2-7, with 15 nucleotides matching TRBD2. Per germline, CDR1 SNHLY and CDR2 FYNNEI. The CDR3 is 15 amino acids. Trimming at V came to 4 bases and at J to 4 bases, leaving 2 bases not matched to a gene. CDR3 sequence: CASSGGLAGGYEQYF. The DNA of the CDR3 is TGTGCCAGCAGTGGGGGACTAGCGGGAGGTTACGAGCAGTACTTC.

In its sample, this clonotype was seen many times. This chain links TRBV7-3 with TRBJ2-3; 8 nucleotides align to TRBD2. The germline CDR1 and CDR2 sequences are SGHTA and FQGTGA. The CDR3 has 22 amino acids. The V and J ends lost 1 base and 0 bases, in that order; junction bases with no gene match: 21. This chain's CDR3 is CASSLISLPGGFLPHSTDTQYF. The CDR3 DNA is TGTGCCAGCAGCTTAATTTCACTACCGGGAGGGTTCCTACCACATAGCACAGATACGCAGTATTTT.

This clonotype has at least ten counts. The chain is built from TRBV7-6 and TRBJ2-2, with 7 bases matching TRBD1. J lost 0 bases, V lost 3 bases, and 7 bases had no gene match. The CDR3 runs to 17 residues. Germline lookup yields CDR1 SGHVS and CDR2 FNYEAQ. The CDR3 sequence: CASSLSLGTANTGELFF. DNA for the CDR3: TGTGCCAGCAGCTTGTCCCTCGGGACAGCGAACACCGGGGAGCTGTTTTTT.

This chain uses TRBV10-1 with TRBJ2-7, with D perhaps given as TRBD1 or TRBD2 (5 bases each). Trimming removed 6 bases from V and 6 bases from J, with 15 bases in between. Germline V gene sequence: CDR1 WNHNN, CDR2 SYGVQD (reference sequence). The CDR3 extends over 13 amino acids. CDR3 sequence reads: CASRMGAGTEQYF. The CDR3 DNA sequence: TGCGCCAGCAGAATGGGAGCAGGGACCGAGCAGTACTTC.

The genes are TRBV28 and TRBJ2-7; a possible D gene is TRBD1 (6 bases). The CDR3 is 15 residues long. V was cut by 6 bases and J by 7 bases, with 22 bases left in between. Germline lookup yields CDR1 MDHEN and CDR2 SYDVKM. CDR3 DNA: TGTGCCAGCAGACGGGAACAGGGTTTTGTATATGAGCAGTACTTC. It specifies CASRREQGFVYEQYF.